Shown below are 24 T cell receptor beta chains from a single sample sequenced in a study of blood T cell repertoires in COVID-19. Here immunoSEQ multiplex PCR was the method, and the copy in TCRdb shows in-frame clones only, minus some. This sample has some 200,000 clones, with about nine tenths found just once. The specimen was PBMCs or T cells enriched from blood (not recorded which). The receptors shown here come from a woman between 40 and 55 years old with acute COVID-19.

For this clone: The same CDR3 is also encoded by other DNA sequences in this sample. This chain connects TRBV7-9 to TRBJ2-7; the D gene is possibly TRBD2 (5 bases). Germline CDR1 and CDR2: SEHNR and FQNEAQ (reference sequence). There are 12 residues in the CDR3. The V and J ends lost 5 bases and 3 bases respectively, with 8 bases between them. The DNA for the CDR3 is TGTGCCAGCAGCCCTGGGAGCTACGAGCAGTACTTC. This encodes CASSPGSYEQYF.

The CDR3 reads CASKQARGYNEKLFF. The CDR3 nucleotides are TGTGCCAGTAAGCAAGCCCGGGGATATAATGAAAAACTGTTTTTT. This chain links TRBV19 with TRBJ1-4; no firm D call. Deletions cut 7 bases from V and 4 bases from J, with 16 bases between. This CDR3 region has 15 residues. Germline V gives CDR1 LNHDA, CDR2 SQIVND (reference sequence).

V usage is TRBV12-5 and J usage is TRBJ1-6, with D tentatively TRBD1 (5 bases). CDR1 is LGHNT, CDR2 FRNRAP, per germline. The ends were cut back, 2 bases at V and 7 bases at J, with 18 bases in the middle. The CDR3 consists of 17 residues. The CDR3 reads CASGLFTGGGTNSPLHF. CDR3 in DNA: TGTGCTAGTGGTTTGTTTACGGGTGGGGGGACGAATTCACCCCTCCACTTT.

The chain couples TRBV12-5 to TRBJ1-2; D gene unclear. This CDR3 has 15 amino acids. The germline gives CDR1 LGHNT, CDR2 FRNRAP. Trimming removed 0 bases at V and 0 bases at J, with 8 bases between. The CDR3 bases are TGTGCTAGTGGTTTGGTACTGCGCCCTAACTATGGCTACACCTTC. It encodes CASGLVLRPNYGYTF.

V gene TRBV5-1 combines with J gene TRBJ1-1, with 7 bases that match TRBD1. Germline CDR1 and CDR2: SGHRS and YFSETQ. Unmatched junction bases numbered 5, after V lost 0 bases and J lost 6 bases. The CDR3 spans 14 residues. Here the CDR3 reads CASSLGQGKAEAFF. The CDR3 DNA reads as TGCGCCAGCAGCTTGGGACAGGGAAAGGCTGAAGCTTTCTTT.

The chain employs TRBV3-1 (or the pseudogene TRBV3-2) and TRBJ2-2; TRBD1 agrees at 7 bases. With V trimmed by 5 bases and J by 2 bases, 8 bases remained unmatched. This CDR3 contains 16 residues. Looked up from germline, CDR1 is LGHDT and CDR2 is YNNKEL (reference sequence). For the CDR3, the DNA is TGTGCCAGCAGCGCGACCGGGACAGCCAACACCGGGGAGCTGTTTTTT. Its translation: CASSATGTANTGELFF.

As concerns this clone: The identical CDR3 is also encoded by other nucleotide sequences in the sample. The chain has TRBV6-5 and TRBJ1-1; D ambiguous. The V gene's germline CDR1 is MNHEY and CDR2 SVGAGI. The V end was cut by 2 bases, the J end by 5 bases, with 6 bases between. CDR3 size: 12 residues. CDR3 bases: TGTGCCAGCAGTTACGGAGGAACTGAAGCTTTCTTT. Protein sequence: CASSYGGTEAFF.

This chain links TRBV2 with TRBJ1-1, with D hard to call. Germline CDR1 and CDR2: SNHLY and FYNNEI. The CDR3 totals 13 residues. Trimming removed 6 bases at V and 3 bases at J, with 11 bases between. The CDR3 bases are TGTGCCAGCAGGACCGGGAGCCACACTGAAGCTTTCTTT. Its protein product is CASRTGSHTEAFF. The variable domain in full, with the rest retrieved from reference TRBV2 and TRBJ1-1, is EPEVTQTPSHQVTQMGQEVILRCVPISNHLYFYWYRQILGQKVEFLVSFYNNEISEKSEIFDDQFSVERPDGSNFTLKIRSTKLEDSAMYFCASRTGSHTEAFFGQGTRLTVV.

The chain couples TRBV10-3 to TRBJ1-2; D possibly corresponds to TRBD1 (5 bases). This CDR3 is 13 amino acids long. The germline V gene has CDR1 ENHRY and CDR2 SYGVKD. Trimming removed 7 bases at V and 0 bases at J, with 9 bases between. This CDR3 reads CAITGTANYGYTF. The CDR3 coding sequence is TGTGCCATCACAGGGACTGCTAACTATGGCTACACCTTC.

Here the CDR3 DNA reads TGTGCCAGTAGCCTAGGGGGCGGCACTGAAGCTTTCTTT. Residues: CASSLGGGTEAFF. The chain couples TRBV19 to TRBJ1-1; 7 nucleotides line up with TRBD1. V was pared by 6 bases and J by 4 bases, with 5 bases of the junction left unmatched. The CDR3 is made up of 13 amino acids. Germline loops: CDR1 LNHDA, CDR2 SQIVND (reference sequence).

The genes are TRBV5-1 and TRBJ1-6; D possibly corresponds to TRBD1 (6 bases). V lost 6 bases and J lost 8, with 15 bases in between. The germline gives CDR1 SGHRS, CDR2 YFSETQ. The CDR3 is 14 amino acids. CDR3 residues: CASTVRGTDSPLHF. Here the CDR3 DNA reads TGCGCCAGCACCGTCAGGGGCACGGATTCACCCCTCCACTTT.

The chain employs TRBV3-1 (or the pseudogene TRBV3-2) and TRBJ1-2; TRBD1 might be the D (6 bases). The CDR3 has 15 amino acids. Trimming shortened V by 4 bases and J by 3 bases, and 15 bases separated the two germline ends. The germline V gene encodes CDR1 LGHDT and CDR2 YNNKEL (reference sequence). CDR3 protein: CASSPRDKKYYGYTF. For the CDR3, the DNA is TGTGCCAGCAGCCCGAGGGACAAGAAATACTATGGCTACACCTTC.

The chain is built from TRBV15 and TRBJ1-5; TRBD1 agrees at 9 bases. V dropped 0 bases and J dropped 4; count of bases not matched to a gene: 7. The germline V gene encodes CDR1 LNHNV and CDR2 YYDKDF (reference sequence). The CDR3 has 17 amino acids. The CDR3 bases are TGTGCCACCAGCAGAGACATTGGGACAGGGATAAATCAGCCCCAGCATTTT. This translates into CATSRDIGTGINQPQHF.

This chain uses TRBV27 with TRBJ1-6, with 9 bases lining up with TRBD1. Germline V gene data show CDR1 as MNHEY and CDR2 as SMNVEV (reference sequence). V lost 5 bases and J lost 9; bases outside the gene matches: 8. The CDR3 loop spans 15 amino acids. As DNA, the CDR3 is TGTGCCAGCAGTCCCCTACAGGGGGCGGGTTCACCCCTCCACTTT. Its protein is CASSPLQGAGSPLHF.

This clone was observed a single time. The gene calls are TRBV7-2 and TRBJ1-2; D possibly corresponds to TRBD1 (5 bases). The CDR3 length is 14 residues. Germline CDR1 reads SGHTA; CDR2 reads FQGNSA. The V gene lost 1 base and the J gene lost 2 bases, with 8 bases spanning the gap. For the CDR3, the DNA is TGTGCCAGCAGCTTAGGACGACAGAACTATGGCTACACCTTC. Encoded protein: CASSLGRQNYGYTF.

This clone was recorded only once. The gene calls are TRBV18 and TRBJ2-7, with D tentatively TRBD1 (6 bases). V was trimmed by 0 bases and J by 2 bases, leaving 11 bases between them. CDR1 and CDR2 (germline): KGHSH, LQKENI. The CDR3 spans 15 residues. The CDR3 DNA follows: TGTGCCAGCTCACCACCGTCCAGGGGAACCTACGAGCAGTACTTC. Amino acid sequence: CASSPPSRGTYEQYF.

The chain uses TRBV9 and TRBJ2-2, with a weak D call TRBD2 (6 bases). In germline, CDR1 is SGDLS, CDR2 YYNGEE. The CDR3 has 17 residues. The ends were cut back, 5 bases at V and 3 bases at J, with 20 bases in the middle. The CDR3 reads CASSHRPQAGHTGELFF. The CDR3 DNA reads TGTGCCAGCAGTCACCGACCCCAAGCGGGCCACACCGGGGAGCTGTTTTTT.

V is TRBV4-1 and J is TRBJ2-2, with D possibly matching TRBD1 (7 bases). Germline values: CDR1 MGHRA, CDR2 YSYEKL. The CDR3 loop spans 20 amino acids. Trimming removed 2 bases at V and 5 bases at J, with 27 bases between. The CDR3, as DNA: TGCGCCAGCAGCCAAAAAGCACGCGGACAGCCAGGGGGGCAAACCGGGGAGCTGTTTTTT. Translation: CASSQKARGQPGGQTGELFF.

This CDR3 is CASRTGGKETQYF. The DNA for the CDR3 is TGTGCCAGCCGAACAGGGGGGAAAGAGACCCAGTACTTC. The chain has TRBV7-9 and TRBJ2-5; 8 nucleotides match TRBD1. The CDR3 runs 13 residues. Per germline, CDR1 SEHNR and CDR2 FQNEAQ (reference sequence). The V gene end was trimmed by 8 bases and the J gene end by 3 bases; junction bases not matched to a gene: 5.

The table lists this clone with a few counts. The gene calls are TRBV6-2 or TRBV6-3 and TRBJ2-3; 7 nucleotides line up with TRBD2. CDR3 length: 14 amino acids. The germline V gene encodes CDR1 MNHEY and CDR2 SVGEGT. V was clipped by 4 bases and J by 5 bases; unmatched bases: 6. The CDR3 reads CASSSSGVKDTQYF. The CDR3 nucleotides are TGTGCCAGCAGTTCTAGCGGCGTTAAAGATACGCAGTATTTT.

The chain carries TRBV24-1 and TRBJ1-1; 9 nucleotides agree with TRBD1. CDR1 KGHDR and CDR2 SFDVKD come from the germline V gene. After removal of 4 bases from V and 3 bases from J, the junction contained 5 bases not matched to a gene. The CDR3 runs 15 residues. The CDR3 sequence: CATSEATGGYTEAFF. CDR3 bases: TGTGCCACCAGTGAAGCAACAGGGGGCTACACTGAAGCTTTCTTT.

This sequence joins TRBV7-9 and TRBJ1-2; 9 bases align to TRBD1. J gave up 5 bases and V 5 bases, and 6 bases lay outside the gene matches. This CDR3 spans 14 amino acids. Germline lookup yields CDR1 SEHNR and CDR2 FQNEAQ (reference sequence). The CDR3 region is CASSPGQGVYGYTF. CDR3 coding DNA: TGTGCCAGCAGCCCGGGACAGGGAGTGTATGGCTACACCTTC.

The chain employs TRBV2 and TRBJ1-5; 7 bases line up with TRBD1. V was pared by 6 bases and J by 1 base, with 6 bases of the junction left unmatched. The germline V gene has CDR1 SNHLY and CDR2 FYNNEI. The CDR3 sequence is 15 residues long. Here the CDR3 reads CASRGGLGSNQPQHF. CDR3 DNA sequence: TGTGCCAGCAGAGGGGGCTTGGGGAGCAATCAGCCCCAGCATTTT.

The V and J genes are TRBV27 and TRBJ2-1, with 8 bases identical to TRBD2. Per germline, CDR1 MNHEY and CDR2 SMNVEV (reference sequence). This CDR3 region has 15 residues. J was trimmed by 7 bases and V by 1 base; bases with no gene match: 6. The chain's CDR3 is CASSLWLAGINEQFF. In DNA form, the CDR3 reads TGTGCCAGCAGTTTATGGCTAGCGGGTATAAATGAGCAGTTCTTC.